The 5 T cell receptor beta chains listed next were all sequenced from one sample in a study of T cell repertoires in cytomegalovirus infection. TCRdb passed the reads through MiXCR, listing each CDR3 protein once. The sample shows some 180,000 distinct CDR3 sequences, approximately 9.7% of them seen only once. The sequenced material came from PBMCs. The receptors come from a human donor in good health (CMV status not recorded). Some clones in this sample may be carry-over from other donors' samples.

This clonotype occurred a few times. This sequence joins TRBV28 and TRBJ2-7; 8 bases align to TRBD1. CDR1 is MDHEN and CDR2 is SYDVKM in the germline V gene. This CDR3 is 15 amino acids long. J gave up 3 bases and V 4 bases, and 8 bases lay outside the gene matches. The CDR3 reads CASSWTGLHYYEQYF. DNA for the CDR3: TGTGCCAGCAGTTGGACAGGGCTGCACTACTACGAGCAGTACTTC.

This clonotype has at least ten counts. This sequence joins TRBV4-2 and TRBJ2-7; D call uncertain. Germline assignment: CDR1 LGHNA and CDR2 YNFKEQ. The V gene lost 0 bases and the J gene lost 5 bases, with 11 bases spanning the gap. CDR3 size: 14 residues. CDR3 loop: CASSQDLREDEQYF. The CDR3 DNA reads as TGTGCCAGCAGCCAAGATTTAAGGGAAGACGAGCAGTACTTC.

This clonotype was detected only a few times. The chain is built from TRBV20-1 and TRBJ2-3, with 11 positions matching TRBD2. The CDR3 consists of 15 residues. J was trimmed by 3 bases and V by 3 bases; bases with no gene match: 5. Germline values: CDR1 DFQATT, CDR2 SNEGSKA (reference sequence). CDR3 DNA sequence: TGCAGTGCTAGCATCCGACTAGCGGGAACAGATACGCAGTATTTT. This codes for CSASIRLAGTDTQYF.

This chain uses TRBV9 with TRBJ2-2; D is tentatively TRBD1 or TRBD2 (6 bases each). V was shortened by 4 bases and J by 1 base, with 17 bases between the two germline ends. The CDR3 totals 17 residues. The germline CDR1 and CDR2 sequences are SGDLS and YYNGEE. The CDR3 DNA sequence: TGTGCCAGCAGCCCCCAGGGGTCGGGAGTGAACACCGGGGAGCTGTTTTTT. It yields the protein CASSPQGSGVNTGELFF.

In this sample, this clonotype turned up many times. V is TRBV5-1 and J is TRBJ1-4, with 8 nucleotides matching TRBD1. The CDR3 covers 14 residues. V was clipped by 2 bases and J by 8 bases; unmatched bases: 5. Per the germline V gene, CDR1 is SGHRS and CDR2 is YFSETQ. The CDR3 protein is CASSFGQGGEKLFF. The CDR3 DNA reads TGCGCCAGCAGCTTCGGACAGGGTGGAGAAAAACTGTTTTTT. The full variable domain, with the rest looked up from reference TRBV5-1 and TRBJ1-4, is KAGVTQTPRYLIKTRGQQVTLSCSPISGHRSVSWYQQTPGQGLQFLFEYFSETQRNKGNFPGRFSGRQFSNSRSEMNVSTLELGDSALYLCASSFGQGGEKLFFGSGTQLSVL.